The rows below give T cell receptor beta chains drawn from one sample of a study of CD8+CD57+ T cells in acquired aplastic anemia. TCRdb passed the reads through MiXCR, listing each CDR3 protein once. The repertoire has over 200,000 distinct CDR3 sequences, approximately 60% of them found once; the top ten carry around 28%. Sequenced sample: sorted CD4+, CD8+, or CD8+CD57+ T cells (not recorded which) from PBMCs. All receptors derive from a human donor in good health. Both conserved end residues are part of each CDR3. Each record gives: V gene, D gene, clone size, J gene, CDR3 DNA, CDR3 protein. D genes are given only for firm matches. Size is stated for part of the rows, as once, few or many counts, or as a class when the clone is expanded.

TRBV9,.,many,TRBJ2-1,TGTGCCAGCAGCGTAGAGGGGGTTCCCAATGAGCAGTTCTTC,CASSVEGVPNEQFF
TRBV29-1,.,.,TRBJ2-7,TGCAGCGTTGATGCCCCGGGGCCCCAGCAGTACTTC,CSVDAPGPQQYF
TRBV9,TRBD2,.,TRBJ2-7,TGTGCCAGCAGCCCCCCTGGCAATAGCGGGGGGCCCACCTACGAGCAGTACTTC,CASSPPGNSGGPTYEQYF
TRBV7-3,TRBD1,.,TRBJ2-5,TGTGCCAGCAGCGCCTACCCCGGGACAGGGGGACGGGAGACCCAGTACTTC,CASSAYPGTGGRETQYF
TRBV2,.,few,TRBJ1-4,TGTGCCAGCAGTACCGGGACCGAGTGGGAAAAACTGTTTTTT,CASSTGTEWEKLFF
TRBV29-1,.,many,TRBJ2-1,TGCAGCGTTGAACCAGTTCCGAATGAGCAGTTCTTC,CSVEPVPNEQFF
TRBV11-3,.,.,TRBJ2-3,TGTGCCAGCAGCTTAGTATTCACTTCTAGCACAGATACGCAGTATTTT,CASSLVFTSSTDTQYF
TRBV4-2,TRBD2,few,TRBJ2-7,TGTGCCAGCAGCCAAGGGACTAGTCTCTACGAGCAGTACTTC,CASSQGTSLYEQYF
TRBV10-3,TRBD1,.,TRBJ2-7,TGTGCCATCAGTGATTCGGGACAGCACTACGAGCAGTACTTC,CAISDSGQHYEQYF
TRBV20-1,TRBD1,.,TRBJ2-2,TGCAGTGCTAGAGATCTATTGGGACAGGGGGCCGGCGGGGAGCTGTTTTTT,CSARDLLGQGAGGELFF
TRBV4-1,.,few,TRBJ1-1,TGCGCCAGCAGCACGCCCAAGGAGGGTTTCGGCCACACTGAAGCTTTCTTT,CASSTPKEGFGHTEAFF
TRBV15,TRBD1,.,TRBJ1-1,TGTGCCACCAGCCCCGTCAGCCTTAAGGGGGCGAGGAACACTGAAGCTTTCTTT,CATSPVSLKGARNTEAFF
TRBV7-3,TRBD2,.,TRBJ2-2,TGTGCCAGCAGCTTGAGCGGGGTATCCACCGGGGAGCTGTTTTTT,CASSLSGVSTGELFF
TRBV5-1,.,.,TRBJ2-7,TGCGCCAGCAGCCGCTTAGGGGGGTCCTACGAGCAGTACTTC,CASSRLGGSYEQYF
TRBV5-5,.,.,TRBJ1-2,TGTGCCAGCAGCTTGTTAAGAGGCTATGGCTACACCTTC,CASSLLRGYGYTF
TRBV4-1,TRBD1,many,TRBJ1-2,TGCGCCAGCAGCCAGGATTCTGGGACAGCGAACTATGGCTACACCTTC,CASSQDSGTANYGYTF
TRBV30,.,many,TRBJ2-1,TGTGCCTGGAGTGTAACGGGACTCGAGCAGTTCTTC,CAWSVTGLEQFF
TRBV29-1,.,.,TRBJ2-7,TGCAGCGCTTGGACAGACTACGAGCAGTACTTC,CSAWTDYEQYF
TRBV7-2,.,few,TRBJ2-5,TGTGCCGGCTCTCCGGTAGGGGTTCAGGAGACCCAGTACTTC,CAGSPVGVQETQYF